This TCR beta chain was identified in a study of prognosis after radiotherapy for stage I lung cancer. This clonotype is a singleton in its sample. This CDR3 has 17 amino acids. Trimming cost V 0 bases and J 4 bases, with 17 bases left between them. The germline V gene encodes CDR1 MNHEY and CDR2 SVGEGT. Amplicons of TCR beta CDR3 were generated from genomic DNA by two-round multiplex PCR. Primers specific to each TRBV and TRBJ gene were used in first-round PCR. From the multiplex PCR reads, TCRdb called clonotypes with MiXCR, one entry per CDR3 protein. Of approximately 31,000 distinct CDR3 sequences listed, approximately 51% are singletons.

The TCR was taken from a donor older than 45 with non-small cell lung cancer. This chain connects TRBV6-2 or TRBV6-3 to TRBJ2-3, with D perhaps matching TRBD2 (6 bases). This specimen consisted of PBMCs, obtained before or after stereotactic body radiation therapy (not recorded which). CDR3 DNA: TGTGCCAGCAGTTACTCGATCCTATCGGGAGTGGCAGATACGCAGTATTTT. This gives the protein CASSYSILSGVADTQYF.